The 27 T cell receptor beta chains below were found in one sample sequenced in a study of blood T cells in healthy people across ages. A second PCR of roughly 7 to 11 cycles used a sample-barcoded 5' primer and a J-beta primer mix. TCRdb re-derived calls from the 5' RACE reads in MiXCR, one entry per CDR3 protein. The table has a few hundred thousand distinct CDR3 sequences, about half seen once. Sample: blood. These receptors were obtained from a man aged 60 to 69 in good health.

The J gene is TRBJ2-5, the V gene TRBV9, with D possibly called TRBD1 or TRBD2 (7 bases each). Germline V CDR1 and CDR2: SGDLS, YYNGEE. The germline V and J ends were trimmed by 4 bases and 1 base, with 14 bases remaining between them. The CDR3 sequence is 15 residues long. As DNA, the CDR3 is TGTGCCAGCAGCCCTCGGGGGGACAGCCAAGAGACCCAGTACTTC. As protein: CASSPRGDSQETQYF.

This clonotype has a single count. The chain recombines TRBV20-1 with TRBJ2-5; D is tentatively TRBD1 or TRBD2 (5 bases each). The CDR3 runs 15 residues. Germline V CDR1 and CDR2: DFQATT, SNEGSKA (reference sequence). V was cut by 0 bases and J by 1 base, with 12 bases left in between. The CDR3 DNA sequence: TGCAGTGCTAGAGATGCCGGGGACCCCCAAGAGACCCAGTACTTC. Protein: CSARDAGDPQETQYF.

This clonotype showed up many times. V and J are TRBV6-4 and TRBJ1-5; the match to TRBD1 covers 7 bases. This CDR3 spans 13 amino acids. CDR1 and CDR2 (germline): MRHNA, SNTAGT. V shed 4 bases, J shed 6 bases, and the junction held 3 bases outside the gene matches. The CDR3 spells CASSAGQTQPQHF. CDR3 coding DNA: TGTGCCAGCAGTGCGGGACAGACTCAGCCCCAGCATTTT.

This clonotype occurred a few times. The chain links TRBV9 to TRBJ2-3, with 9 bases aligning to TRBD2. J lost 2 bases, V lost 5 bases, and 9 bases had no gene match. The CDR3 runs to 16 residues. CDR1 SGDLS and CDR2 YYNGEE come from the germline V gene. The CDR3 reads CASSRALAGHTDTQYF. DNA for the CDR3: TGTGCCAGCAGTAGGGCCCTAGCGGGGCACACAGATACGCAGTATTTT. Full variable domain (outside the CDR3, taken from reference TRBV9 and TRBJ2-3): DSGVTQTPKHLITATGQRVTLRCSPRSGDLSVYWYQQSLDQGLQFLIQYYNGEERAKGNILERFSAQQFPDLHSELNLSSLELGDSALYFCASSRALAGHTDTQYFGPGTRLTVL.

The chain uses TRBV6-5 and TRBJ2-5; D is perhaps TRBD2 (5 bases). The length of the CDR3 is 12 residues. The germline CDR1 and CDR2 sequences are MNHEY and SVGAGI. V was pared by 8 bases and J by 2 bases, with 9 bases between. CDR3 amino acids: CASGSHQETQYF. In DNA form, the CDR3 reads TGTGCCAGCGGGAGCCATCAAGAGACCCAGTACTTC.

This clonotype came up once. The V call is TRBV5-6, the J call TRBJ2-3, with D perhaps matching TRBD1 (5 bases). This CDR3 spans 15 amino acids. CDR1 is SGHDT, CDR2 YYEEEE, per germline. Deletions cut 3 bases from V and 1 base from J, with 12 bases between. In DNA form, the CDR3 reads TGTGCCAGCAGCTGGGGCCTATCAGGCACAGATACGCAGTATTTT. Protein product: CASSWGLSGTDTQYF.

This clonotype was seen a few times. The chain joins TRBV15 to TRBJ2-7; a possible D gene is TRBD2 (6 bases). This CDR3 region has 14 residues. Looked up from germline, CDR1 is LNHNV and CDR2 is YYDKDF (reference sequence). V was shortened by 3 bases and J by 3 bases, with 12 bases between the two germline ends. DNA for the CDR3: TGTGCCACCAGCAGGGAGGGACTTAACTACGAGCAGTACTTC. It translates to CATSREGLNYEQYF.

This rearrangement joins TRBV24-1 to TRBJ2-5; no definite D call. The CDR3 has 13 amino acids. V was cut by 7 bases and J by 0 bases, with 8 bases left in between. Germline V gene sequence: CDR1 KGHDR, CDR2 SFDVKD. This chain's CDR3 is CATSSVYQETQYF. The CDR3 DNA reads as TGTGCCACCAGCTCAGTATACCAAGAGACCCAGTACTTC.

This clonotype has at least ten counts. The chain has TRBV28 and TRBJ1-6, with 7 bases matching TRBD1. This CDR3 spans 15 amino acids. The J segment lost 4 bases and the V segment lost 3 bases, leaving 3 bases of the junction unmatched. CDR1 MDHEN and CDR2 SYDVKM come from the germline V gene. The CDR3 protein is CASSFDRAYNSPLHF. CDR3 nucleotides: TGTGCCAGCAGTTTCGACAGGGCTTATAATTCACCCCTCCACTTT.

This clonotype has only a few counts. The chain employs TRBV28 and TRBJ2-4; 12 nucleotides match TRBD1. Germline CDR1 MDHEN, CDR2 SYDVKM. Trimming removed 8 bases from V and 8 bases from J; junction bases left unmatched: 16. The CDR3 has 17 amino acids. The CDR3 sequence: CASGKVQGTGGSYIQYF. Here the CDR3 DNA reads TGTGCCAGCGGGAAGGTCCAGGGGACAGGGGGCTCGTACATTCAGTACTTC.

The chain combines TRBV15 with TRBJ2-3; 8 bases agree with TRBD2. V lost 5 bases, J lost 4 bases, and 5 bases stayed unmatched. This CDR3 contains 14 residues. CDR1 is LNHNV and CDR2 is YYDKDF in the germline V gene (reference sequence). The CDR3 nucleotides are TGTGCCACCAGCGGACGGGGGGGGGCAGATACGCAGTATTTT. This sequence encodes CATSGRGGADTQYF.

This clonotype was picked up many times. The CDR3 reads CASSQDTSGSDEQFF. For the CDR3, the DNA is TGCGCCAGCAGCCAAGATACTAGCGGGAGTGATGAGCAGTTCTTC. This rearrangement joins TRBV4-3 to TRBJ2-1; 11 bases match TRBD2. Germline-derived CDR1 and CDR2 are LGHNA and YSLEER. J lost 8 bases, V lost 0 bases, and 3 bases had no gene match. CDR3 length: 15 amino acids.

The CDR3 loop reads CASSQVRDTDYNEQFF. The CDR3 bases are TGCGCCAGCAGCCAAGTCCGGGACACTGATTACAATGAGCAGTTCTTC. The chain uses TRBV4-1 and TRBJ2-1; D is perhaps TRBD1 (6 bases). The CDR3 length is 16 residues. Germline lookup yields CDR1 MGHRA and CDR2 YSYEKL. The germline V and J ends were trimmed by 1 base and 4 bases, with 14 bases remaining between them.

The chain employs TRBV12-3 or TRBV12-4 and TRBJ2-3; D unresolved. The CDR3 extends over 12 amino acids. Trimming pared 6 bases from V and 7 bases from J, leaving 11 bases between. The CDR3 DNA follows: TGTGCCAGCAGGCGCTTCGTAAATACGCAGTATTTT. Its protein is CASRRFVNTQYF.

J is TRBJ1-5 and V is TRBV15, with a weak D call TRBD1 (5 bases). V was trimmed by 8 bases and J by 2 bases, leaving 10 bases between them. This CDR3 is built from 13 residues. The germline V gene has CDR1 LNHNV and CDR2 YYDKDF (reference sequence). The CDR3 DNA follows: TGTGCCACCCAAGCGGGGGGCAATCAGCCCCAGCATTTT. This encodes CATQAGGNQPQHF.

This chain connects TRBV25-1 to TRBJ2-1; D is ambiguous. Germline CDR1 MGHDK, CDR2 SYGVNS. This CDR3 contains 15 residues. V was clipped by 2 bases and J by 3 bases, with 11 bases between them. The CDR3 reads CASSETPMSYNEQFF. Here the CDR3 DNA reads TGTGCCAGCAGTGAAACCCCAATGAGCTACAATGAGCAGTTCTTC.

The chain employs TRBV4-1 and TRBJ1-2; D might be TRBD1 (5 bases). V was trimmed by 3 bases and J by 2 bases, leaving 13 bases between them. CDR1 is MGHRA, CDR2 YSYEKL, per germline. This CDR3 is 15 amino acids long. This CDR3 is CASSQSGTLNYGYTF. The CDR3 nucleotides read TGCGCCAGCAGCCAGTCAGGGACCCTCAACTATGGCTACACCTTC.

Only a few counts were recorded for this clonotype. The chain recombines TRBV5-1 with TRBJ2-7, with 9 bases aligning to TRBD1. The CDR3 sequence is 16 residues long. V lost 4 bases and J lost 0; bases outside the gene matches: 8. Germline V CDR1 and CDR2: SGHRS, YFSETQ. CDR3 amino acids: CASSPWTGQGSYEQYF. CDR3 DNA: TGCGCCAGCAGCCCCTGGACGGGACAGGGCTCCTACGAGCAGTACTTC.

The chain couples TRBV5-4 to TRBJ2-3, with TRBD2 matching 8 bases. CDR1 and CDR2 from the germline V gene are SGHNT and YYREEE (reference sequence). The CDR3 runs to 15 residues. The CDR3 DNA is TGTGCTAGGAGTAGCGGGACCTCCCTCACAGATACGCAGTATTTT. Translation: CARSSGTSLTDTQYF.

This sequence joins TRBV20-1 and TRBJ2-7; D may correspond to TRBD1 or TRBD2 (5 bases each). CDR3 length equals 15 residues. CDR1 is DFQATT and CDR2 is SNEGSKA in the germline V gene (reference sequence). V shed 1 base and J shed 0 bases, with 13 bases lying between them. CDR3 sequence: CSARGGTGLSYEQYF. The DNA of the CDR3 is TGCAGTGCTAGAGGAGGGACGGGCCTCTCCTACGAGCAGTACTTC.

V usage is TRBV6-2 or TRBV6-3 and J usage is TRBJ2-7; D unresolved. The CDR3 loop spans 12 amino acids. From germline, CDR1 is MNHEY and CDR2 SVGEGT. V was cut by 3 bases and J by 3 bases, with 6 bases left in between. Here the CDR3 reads CASSYQLYEQYF. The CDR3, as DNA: TGTGCCAGCAGTTATCAGCTCTACGAGCAGTACTTC.

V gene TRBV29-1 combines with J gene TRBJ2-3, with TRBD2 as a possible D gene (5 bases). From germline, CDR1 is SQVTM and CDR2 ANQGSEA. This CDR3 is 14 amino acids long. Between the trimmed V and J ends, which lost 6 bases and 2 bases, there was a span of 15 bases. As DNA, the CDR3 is TGCAGCGTCCAGGCTAGCCTTAACACAGATACGCAGTATTTT. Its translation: CSVQASLNTDTQYF.

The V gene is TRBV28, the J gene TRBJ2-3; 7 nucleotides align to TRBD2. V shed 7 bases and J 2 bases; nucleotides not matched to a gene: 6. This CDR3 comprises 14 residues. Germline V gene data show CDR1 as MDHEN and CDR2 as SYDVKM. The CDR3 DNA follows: TGTGCCAGCAAATGGGGGAGGGCCACAGATACGCAGTATTTT. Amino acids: CASKWGRATDTQYF.

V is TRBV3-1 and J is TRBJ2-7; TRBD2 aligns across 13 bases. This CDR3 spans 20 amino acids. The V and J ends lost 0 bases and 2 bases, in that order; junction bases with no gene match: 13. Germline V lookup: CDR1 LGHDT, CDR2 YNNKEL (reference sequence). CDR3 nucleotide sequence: TGTGCCAGCAGCCAAGAAGCCCCCCTTCCCACTAGCGGGGGGGCCTACGAGCAGTACTTC. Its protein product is CASSQEAPLPTSGGAYEQYF.

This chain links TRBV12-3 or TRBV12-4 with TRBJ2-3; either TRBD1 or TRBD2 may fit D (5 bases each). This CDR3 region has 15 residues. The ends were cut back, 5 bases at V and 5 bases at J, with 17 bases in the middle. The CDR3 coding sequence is TGTGCCAGCAGTCTACAGGCCCTCGCGGGAGATACGCAGTATTTT. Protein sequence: CASSLQALAGDTQYF.

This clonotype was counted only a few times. This CDR3 is CASNEDGTSPLHF. The CDR3 DNA is TGTGCCAGCAACGAGGATGGAACATCACCCCTCCACTTT. V and J are TRBV21-1 and TRBJ1-6. TRBV21-1 counts as a pseudogene. CDR3 length: 13 amino acids.

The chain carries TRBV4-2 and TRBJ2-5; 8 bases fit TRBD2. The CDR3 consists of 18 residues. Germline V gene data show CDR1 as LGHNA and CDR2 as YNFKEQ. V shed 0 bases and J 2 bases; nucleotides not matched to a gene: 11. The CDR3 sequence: CASSQERRLATLQETQYF. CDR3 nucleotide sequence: TGTGCCAGCAGCCAAGAAAGAAGACTAGCGACTCTTCAAGAGACCCAGTACTTC.